This entry features one TCR beta chain sequence. Its antigen is not known. CDR3 size: 14 residues. Per germline, CDR1 ENHRY and CDR2 SYGVKD. J was trimmed by 1 base and V by 8 bases; bases with no gene match: 3. The data stem from a study of cytomegalovirus exposure and HLA in healthy donors. The PCR used 60 Vbeta and 13 Jbeta primers. Using immunoSEQ multiplex PCR, the repertoire was profiled, and TCRdb retains in-frame clones only, with some absent. The sample has over 150,000 clones; roughly 83% are singletons. Study-level results: It has been reported that TCR beta sequences accurately predicted the HLA-A and HLA-B alleles of most subjects. Being indistinguishable, some V segments were excluded, TRBV6-2 and TRBV6-3 among them.

The source of this sequence is a boy aged 2 to 10 in good health and CMV-seronegative. Sequencing was done on a sample of PBMCs. This sequence joins TRBV10-3 and TRBJ2-2; 8 bases are a match to TRBD2. CDR3 amino acids: CAIAAGGNTGELFF. CDR3 DNA sequence: TGTGCCATCGCGGCGGGAGGGAACACCGGGGAGCTGTTTTTT.